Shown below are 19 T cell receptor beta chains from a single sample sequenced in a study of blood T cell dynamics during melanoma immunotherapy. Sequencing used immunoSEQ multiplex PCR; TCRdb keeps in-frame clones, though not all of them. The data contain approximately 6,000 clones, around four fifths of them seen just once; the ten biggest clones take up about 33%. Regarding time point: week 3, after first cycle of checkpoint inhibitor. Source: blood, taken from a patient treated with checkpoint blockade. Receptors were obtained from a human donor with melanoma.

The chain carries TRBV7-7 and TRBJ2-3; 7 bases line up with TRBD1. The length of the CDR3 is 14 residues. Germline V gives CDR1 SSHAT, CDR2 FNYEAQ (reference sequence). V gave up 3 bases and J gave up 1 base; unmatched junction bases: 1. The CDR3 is CASSLGTGTDTQYF. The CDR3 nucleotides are TGTGCCAGCAGCTTGGGGACAGGCACAGATACGCAGTATTTT.

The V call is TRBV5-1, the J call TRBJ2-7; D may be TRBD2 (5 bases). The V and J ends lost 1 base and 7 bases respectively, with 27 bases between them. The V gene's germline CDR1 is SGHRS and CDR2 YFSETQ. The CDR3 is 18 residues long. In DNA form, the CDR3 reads TGCGCCAGCAGCTTGCTCCGGACGGGTGGAACACCTACGGGAGAGCAGTACTTC. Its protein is CASSLLRTGGTPTGEQYF.

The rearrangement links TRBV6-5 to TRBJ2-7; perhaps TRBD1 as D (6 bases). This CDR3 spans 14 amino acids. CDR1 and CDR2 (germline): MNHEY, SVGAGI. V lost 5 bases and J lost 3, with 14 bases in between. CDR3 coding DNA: TGTGCCAGCAGTCCCAAAGACAGGTTCTACGAGCAGTACTTC. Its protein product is CASSPKDRFYEQYF.

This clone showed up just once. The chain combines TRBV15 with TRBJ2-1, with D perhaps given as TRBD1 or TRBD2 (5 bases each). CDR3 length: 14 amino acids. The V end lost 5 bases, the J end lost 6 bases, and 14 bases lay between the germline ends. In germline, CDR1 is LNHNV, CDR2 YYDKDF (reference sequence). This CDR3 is CATSPGRQSNEQFF. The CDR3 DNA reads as TGTGCCACCAGCCCGGGACGCCAGTCCAATGAGCAGTTCTTC.

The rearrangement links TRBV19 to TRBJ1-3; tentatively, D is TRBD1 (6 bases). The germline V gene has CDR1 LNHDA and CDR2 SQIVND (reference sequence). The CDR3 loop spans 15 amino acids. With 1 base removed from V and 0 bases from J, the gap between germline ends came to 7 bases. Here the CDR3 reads CASSIVRGSGNTIYF. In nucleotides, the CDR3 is TGTGCCAGTAGTATAGTCAGGGGCTCTGGAAACACCATATATTTT.

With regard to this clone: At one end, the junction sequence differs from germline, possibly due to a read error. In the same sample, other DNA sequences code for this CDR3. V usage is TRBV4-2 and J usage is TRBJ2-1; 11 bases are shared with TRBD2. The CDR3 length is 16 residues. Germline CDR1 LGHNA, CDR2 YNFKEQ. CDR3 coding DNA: TGTGCCAGTAGCCAAGATCCTAGCGGGGGGAACAATGAGCAGTTCTTC. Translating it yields CASSQDPSGGNNEQFF.

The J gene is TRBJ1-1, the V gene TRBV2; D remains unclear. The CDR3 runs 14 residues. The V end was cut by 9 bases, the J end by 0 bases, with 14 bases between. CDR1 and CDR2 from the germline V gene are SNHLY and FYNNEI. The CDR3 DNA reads TGTGCCAGACACTGGAGAGGACTGAACACTGAAGCTTTCTTT. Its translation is CARHWRGLNTEAFF.

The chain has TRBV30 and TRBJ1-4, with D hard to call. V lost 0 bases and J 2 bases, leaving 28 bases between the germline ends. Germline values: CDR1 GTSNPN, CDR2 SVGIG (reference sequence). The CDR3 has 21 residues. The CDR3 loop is CAWSVGTCGRNTPPTNEKLFF. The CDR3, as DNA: TGTGCCTGGAGTGTCGGTACGTGCGGGAGGAACACCCCCCCCACTAATGAAAAACTGTTTTTT.

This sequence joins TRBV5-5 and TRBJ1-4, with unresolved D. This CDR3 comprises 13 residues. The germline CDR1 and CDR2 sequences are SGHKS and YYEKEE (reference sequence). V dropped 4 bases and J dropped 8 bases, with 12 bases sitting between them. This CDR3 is CASSPGPWEKLFF. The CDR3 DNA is TGTGCCAGCAGCCCCGGGCCATGGGAAAAACTGTTTTTT.

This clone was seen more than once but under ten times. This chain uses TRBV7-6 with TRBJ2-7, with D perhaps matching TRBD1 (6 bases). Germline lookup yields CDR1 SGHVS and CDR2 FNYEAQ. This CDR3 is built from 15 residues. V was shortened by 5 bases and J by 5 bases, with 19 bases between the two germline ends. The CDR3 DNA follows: TGTGCCAGCAGCCGCGAGCCCACAGGGCCCCACGAGCAGTACTTC. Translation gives CASSREPTGPHEQYF.

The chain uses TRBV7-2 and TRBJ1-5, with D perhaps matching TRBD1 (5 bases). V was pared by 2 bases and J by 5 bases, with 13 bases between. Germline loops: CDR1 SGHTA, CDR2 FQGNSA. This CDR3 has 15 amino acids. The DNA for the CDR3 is TGTGCCAGCAGCTTAATTTGGCAGGGACATCAGCCCCAGCATTTT. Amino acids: CASSLIWQGHQPQHF. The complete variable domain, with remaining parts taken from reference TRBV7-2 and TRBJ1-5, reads GAGVSQSPSNKVTEKGKDVELRCDPISGHTALYWYRQSLGQGLEFLIYFQGNSAPDKSGLPSDRFSAERTGGSVSTLTIQRTQQEDSAVYLCASSLIWQGHQPQHFGDGTRLSIL.

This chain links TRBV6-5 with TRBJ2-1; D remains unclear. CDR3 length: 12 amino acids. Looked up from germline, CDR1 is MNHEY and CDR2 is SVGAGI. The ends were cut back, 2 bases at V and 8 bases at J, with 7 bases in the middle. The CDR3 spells CASSYGGDEQFF. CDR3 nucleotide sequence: TGTGCCAGCAGTTACGGTGGCGATGAGCAGTTCTTC.

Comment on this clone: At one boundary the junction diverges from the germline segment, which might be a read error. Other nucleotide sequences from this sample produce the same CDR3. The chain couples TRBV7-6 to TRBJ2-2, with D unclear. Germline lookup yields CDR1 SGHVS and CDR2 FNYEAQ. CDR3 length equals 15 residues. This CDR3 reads CASSSPLTFTGELFF. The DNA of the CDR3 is TGTGCCAGCAGCTCGCCTCTCACTTTTACCGGAGAGCTGTTTTTT.

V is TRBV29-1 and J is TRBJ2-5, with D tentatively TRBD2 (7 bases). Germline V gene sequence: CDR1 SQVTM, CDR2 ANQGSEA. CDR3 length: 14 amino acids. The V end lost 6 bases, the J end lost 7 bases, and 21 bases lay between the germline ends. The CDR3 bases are TGCAGCGTCATCCTCGGGGAGGGGGGGTGGACCCAGTACTTC. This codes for CSVILGEGGWTQYF.

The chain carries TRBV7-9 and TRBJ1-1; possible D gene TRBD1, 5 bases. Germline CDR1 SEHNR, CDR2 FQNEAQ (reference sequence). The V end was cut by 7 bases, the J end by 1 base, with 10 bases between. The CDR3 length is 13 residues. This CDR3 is CASTLGGNTEAFF. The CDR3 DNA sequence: TGTGCCAGCACCCTGGGGGGGAACACTGAAGCTTTCTTT.

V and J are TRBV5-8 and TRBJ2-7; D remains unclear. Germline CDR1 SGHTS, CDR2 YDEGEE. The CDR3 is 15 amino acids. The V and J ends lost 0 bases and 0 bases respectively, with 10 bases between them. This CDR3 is CASSLVSVSSYEQYF. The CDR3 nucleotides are TGTGCCAGCAGCTTGGTATCAGTTAGCTCCTACGAGCAGTACTTC.

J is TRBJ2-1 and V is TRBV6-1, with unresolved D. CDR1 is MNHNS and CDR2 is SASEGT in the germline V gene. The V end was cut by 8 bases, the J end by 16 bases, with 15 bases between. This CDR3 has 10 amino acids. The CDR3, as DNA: TGTGCCAGCGGTCCGTCTAGGGTCTTCTTC. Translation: CASGPSRVFF.

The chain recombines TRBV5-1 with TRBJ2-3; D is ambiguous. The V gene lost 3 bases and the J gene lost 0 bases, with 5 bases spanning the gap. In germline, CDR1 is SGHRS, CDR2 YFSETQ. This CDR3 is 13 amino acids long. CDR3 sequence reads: CASSSTSTDTQYF. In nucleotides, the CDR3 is TGCGCCAGCAGCTCCACTAGCACAGATACGCAGTATTTT.

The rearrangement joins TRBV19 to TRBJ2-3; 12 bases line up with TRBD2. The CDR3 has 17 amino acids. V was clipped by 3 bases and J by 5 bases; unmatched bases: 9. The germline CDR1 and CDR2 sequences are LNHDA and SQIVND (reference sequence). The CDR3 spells CASSIFHSSGGEDTQYF. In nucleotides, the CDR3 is TGTGCCAGTAGTATCTTTCACTCTAGCGGGGGGGAAGATACGCAGTATTTT.